This T cell receptor beta chain emerged from a study of blood T cell repertoires in COVID-19. Study-level information: Material from acute and convalescent COVID-19 was sourced from the United States, Italy and Spain. T cells, B-cell-depleted T cells, or PBMCs supplied cDNA or gDNA.

V was shortened by 4 bases and J by 7 bases, with 13 bases between the two germline ends. This CDR3 region has 13 residues. Germline lookup yields CDR1 LGHDT and CDR2 YNNKEL (reference sequence). Authors' data handling: The assay estimated nucleated cells by amplifying reference gene primers. Repertoires were generated with immunoSEQ multiplex PCR, while TCRdb's copy carries only in-frame clones and drops some. For V, J and clone size, that table is used; D and trimming come from the DNA. The sample includes some 320,000 clones, about 87% seen only once; the top ten take approximately 8%. Sequencing input: peripheral blood. The rearrangement uses TRBV3-1 (or the pseudogene TRBV3-2) and TRBJ1-1; D not certain. This receptor was identified in a woman aged 45-59 years who had recovered from COVID-19. In DNA, the CDR3 is TGTGCCAGCAGCCTATCACGCGCGGGTGAAGCTTTCTTT. Its translation: CASSLSRAGEAFF.